A single sample gave rise to the 7 T cell receptor beta chains below, sequenced in a study of cytomegalovirus exposure and HLA in healthy donors. The PCR had 60 Vbeta and 13 Jbeta primers. Only in-frame clones appear in the TCRdb table, and some are missing; sequencing was by immunoSEQ multiplex PCR. The repertoire holds about 200,000 clones, 75% to 80% seen once, with approximately 2% in the top ten. Sequencing used PBMCs. The source is a male donor in good health and CMV-seronegative.

J is TRBJ1-2 and V is TRBV5-1; the match to TRBD1 covers 9 bases. The CDR3 length is 15 residues. With 1 base clipped from V and 2 bases from J, the junction kept 3 bases outside the gene matches. The germline V gene has CDR1 SGHRS and CDR2 YFSETQ. The CDR3 is CASSLCGTGNYGYTF. CDR3 in DNA: TGCGCCAGCAGCTTGTGCGGGACAGGGAACTATGGCTACACCTTC.

This rearrangement joins TRBV6-5 to TRBJ2-7; TRBD1 matches 7 bases. The J segment lost 5 bases and the V segment lost 5 bases, leaving 9 bases of the junction unmatched. The CDR3 spans 14 residues. CDR1 MNHEY and CDR2 SVGAGI come from the germline V gene. CDR3: CASSARQGIDEQYF. The CDR3 DNA is TGTGCCAGCAGTGCCCGACAGGGAATTGACGAGCAGTACTTC.

The rearrangement joins TRBV19 to TRBJ2-7; 7 bases match TRBD1. The germline CDR1 and CDR2 sequences are LNHDA and SQIVND (reference sequence). J was trimmed by 3 bases and V by 5 bases; bases with no gene match: 4. This CDR3 has 13 residues. The DNA for the CDR3 is TGTGCCAGTAGTCCCGGACAGGTCTACGAGCAGTACTTC. Amino acid sequence: CASSPGQVYEQYF.

The chain is built from TRBV19 and TRBJ2-6, with 13 bases identical to TRBD2. This CDR3 is 17 amino acids long. Trimming took 5 bases from V and 3 from J; bases not matched to a gene: 4. Germline V gene lookup returns CDR1 LNHDA and CDR2 SQIVND (reference sequence). CDR3 amino acids: CASSPRTSGGGANVLTF. CDR3 DNA: TGTGCCAGTAGTCCGAGGACTAGCGGGGGTGGGGCCAACGTCCTGACTTTC.

The J gene is TRBJ2-7, the V gene TRBV25-1; a possible D gene is TRBD1 (6 bases). Trimming took 3 bases from V and 3 from J, leaving 12 bases between them. Looked up from germline, CDR1 is MGHDK and CDR2 is SYGVNS. The CDR3 runs to 14 residues. The CDR3 loop is CASSDPDRSYEQYF. CDR3 bases: TGTGCCAGCAGTGATCCCGACAGGAGCTACGAGCAGTACTTC.

This rearrangement joins TRBV11-3 to TRBJ2-7; D may be TRBD2 (5 bases). CDR1 and CDR2 from the germline V gene are SGHNT and YENEEA. The CDR3 contains 13 residues. Trimming removed 11 bases at V and 3 bases at J, with 17 bases between. The DNA of the CDR3 is TGTGCCGCGAGAGGAGCGGCCGACTACGAGCAGTACTTC. Translated: CAARGAADYEQYF.

The chain carries TRBV19 and TRBJ2-7; 9 bases fit TRBD1. CDR3 size: 15 residues. V was clipped by 6 bases and J by 2 bases; unmatched bases: 8. The germline V gene encodes CDR1 LNHDA and CDR2 SQIVND (reference sequence). This CDR3 reads CASRNGQGSPYEQYF. As DNA, the CDR3 is TGTGCCAGTAGAAACGGACAGGGGAGTCCCTACGAGCAGTACTTC.